Below, one T cell receptor (beta chain) is given with its context. This clonotype was detected only a few times. Its recognized antigen is unknown. No base qualities exist here, and no much larger clone lies one base off it. This was a case-control study nested in a cohort of healthcare workers in London, UK, who had nasopharyngeal swab PCR tests and blood samples taken every week. Healthcare workers were enrolled in the week of the UK lockdown, from 23 to 31 March 2020, and were followed every week for up to roughly 15 weeks. The record originates from a study of early T cells in non-severe SARS-CoV-2 infection (TCRdb year 2021). Background for the entire study: Because TCR sequencing was done on bulk RNA from unsorted whole blood, the alpha and beta chains could not be paired. What the research found in general, with its limitations: VDJdb matching was skewed toward anti-spike CD8 responses and likely underestimated virus-specific expansions by missing private and CD4 specificities.

The library was produced with 5' RACE. The listed sequencing device is NextSeq 500. To correct for sequencing error and PCR bias, the TCR library protocol tagged individual cDNA molecules with unique molecular identifiers. Both TCR alpha and beta chains were sequenced, and tight co-correlation was observed between alpha and beta sequence abundances in each sample. For the original study's pipeline: Decombinator V4 was used to perform V gene, J gene and CDR3 annotation of TCR sequences. TCRs were defined as expanded if a significant change between any two time points was detected under a Poisson model with p below 0.0001. TCR abundances were normalised to the total number of TCRs sequenced in each sample and reported as counts per million. VDJdb, accessed 1 November 2021, was searched for CMV, EBV and SARS-CoV-2 annotated TCRs, with TCRs annotated for multiple antigens excluded. Using fastp at Q25 and MiXCR, TCRdb reprocessed the public reads and kept productive beta chains. Rows merge per CDR3 protein into single entries with the most common DNA and genes. The authors' filters were not applied to this entry. For this sample there are under 95,000 distinct CDR3 sequences; just under 15% appear just once. Approximately 6% of the sample rests with the top ten.

This sequence was found in an adult who was a healthcare worker with PCR-confirmed SARS-CoV-2 infection or an uninfected control (not recorded which). The specimen was whole blood.

The CDR3 is CAWSRGSTDTQYF. The DNA sequence is given as TGTGCCTGGAGCCGCGGGAGCACAGATACGCAGTATTTT. The V and J genes are TRBV30 and TRBJ2-3, and the D gene may be TRBD2, 5 bases matching. CDR1 and CDR2 are read off the germline V gene (reference sequence) as GTSNPN and SVGIG. The CDR3 has 13 amino acids, counting the end cysteine and phenylalanine. Of the read, only the CDR3 DNA is kept; its 39 bases are in frame from base 1. The trim is 3 bases for V and 0 bases for J, with a gap of 7 bases between the germline ends.